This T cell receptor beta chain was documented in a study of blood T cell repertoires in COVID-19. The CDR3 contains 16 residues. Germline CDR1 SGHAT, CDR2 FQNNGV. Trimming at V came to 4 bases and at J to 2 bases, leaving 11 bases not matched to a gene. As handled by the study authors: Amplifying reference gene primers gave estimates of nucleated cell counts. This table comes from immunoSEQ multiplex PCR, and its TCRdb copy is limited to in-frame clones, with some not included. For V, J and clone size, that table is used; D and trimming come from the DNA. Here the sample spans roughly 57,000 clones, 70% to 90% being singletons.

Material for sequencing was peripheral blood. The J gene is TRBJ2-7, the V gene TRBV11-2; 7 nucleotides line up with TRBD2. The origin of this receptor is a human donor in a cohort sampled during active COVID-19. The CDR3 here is CASSWAGTTITYEQYF. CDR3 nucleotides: TGTGCCAGCAGCTGGGCGGGGACTACCATTACCTACGAGCAGTACTTC.